This T cell receptor (beta chain) was obtained from a study of CD4 T cells in relation to SARS-CoV-2 and coronaviruses. This clone was counted a single time. Its antigen is undetermined. The table came from immunoSEQ multiplex PCR; TCRdb's copy has only in-frame clones and leaves some out. The table lists nearly 20,000 clones, 81% of them singletons. The unexposed donors gave CD4+ T cells in 2011-2018, prior to COVID-19. The cells were cultured for about ten days before CD4+ T cells were isolated. Sequenced sample: CD4+ T cells from PBMCs, cultured in vitro. This receptor was identified in a human donor in good health.

The CDR3 is CASSQDRGAGAFF. For the CDR3, the DNA is TGTGCCAGCAGCCAGGACAGGGGCGCGGGGGCTTTCTTT. This rearrangement joins TRBV7-2 to TRBJ1-1; 9 bases align to TRBD1. This CDR3 is built from 13 residues. CDR1 is SGHTA and CDR2 is FQGNSA in the germline V gene. V shed 5 bases, J shed 11 bases, and the junction held 9 bases outside the gene matches.